Sequencing of this T cell receptor (beta chain) was carried out in a study of Graves' ophthalmopathy and Graves' hyperthyroidism. The authors amplified TCR beta CDR3 regions, and they did so from RNA transcripts for repertoire sequencing. RT-PCR was first run with HTBI primers, then multiplex PCR in a second round. One entry per CDR3 protein results from TCRdb running MiXCR on the multiplex PCR reads. In the table there are 230,000 or so distinct CDR3 sequences, around 42% of which are singletons. CDR3 length: 15 amino acids. With V trimmed by 5 bases and J by 6 bases, 7 bases remained unmatched. Germline lookup yields CDR1 MNHNS and CDR2 SASEGT.

This receptor was taken from an adult man with Graves' ophthalmopathy. The sequenced material came from peripheral blood. The rearrangement joins TRBV6-1 to TRBJ1-6, with 7 bases that match TRBD1. CDR3 nucleotides: TGTGCCAGCAGTTCTCGACAGGGTGGTAATTCACCCCTCCACTTT. It translates to CASSSRQGGNSPLHF.